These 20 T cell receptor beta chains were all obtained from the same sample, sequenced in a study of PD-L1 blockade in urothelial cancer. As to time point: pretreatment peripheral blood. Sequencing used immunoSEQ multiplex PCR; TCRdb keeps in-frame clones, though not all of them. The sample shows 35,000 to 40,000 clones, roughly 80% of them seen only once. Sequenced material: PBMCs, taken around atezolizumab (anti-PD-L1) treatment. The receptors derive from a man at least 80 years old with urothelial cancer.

As DNA, the CDR3 is TGTGCCAGCAGGGCCGGGACAGGGGCCTACGAGCAGTACTTC. As protein: CASRAGTGAYEQYF. J is TRBJ2-7 and V is TRBV6-1; 10 bases are a match to TRBD1. The V gene's germline CDR1 is MNHNS and CDR2 SASEGT. The CDR3 runs 14 residues. V lost 6 bases, J lost 2 bases, and 4 bases stayed unmatched.

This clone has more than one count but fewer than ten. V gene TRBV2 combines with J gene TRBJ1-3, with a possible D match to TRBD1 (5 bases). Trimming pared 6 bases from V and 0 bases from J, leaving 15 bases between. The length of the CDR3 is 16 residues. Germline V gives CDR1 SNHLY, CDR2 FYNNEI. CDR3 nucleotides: TGTGCCAGCAGCCTCTTTCAGGGTAACTCTGGAAACACCATATATTTT. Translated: CASSLFQGNSGNTIYF. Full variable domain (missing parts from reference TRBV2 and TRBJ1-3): EPEVTQTPSHQVTQMGQEVILRCVPISNHLYFYWYRQILGQKVEFLVSFYNNEISEKSEIFDDQFSVERPDGSNFTLKIRSTKLEDSAMYFCASSLFQGNSGNTIYFGEGSWLTVV.

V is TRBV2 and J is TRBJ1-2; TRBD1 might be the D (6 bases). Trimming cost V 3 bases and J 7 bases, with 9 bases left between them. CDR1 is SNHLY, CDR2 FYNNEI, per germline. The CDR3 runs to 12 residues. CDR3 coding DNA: TGTGCCAGCAGTGAGGGGGGGCCTGGCTACACCTTC. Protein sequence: CASSEGGPGYTF.

The CDR3 loop reads CASRTGTGNNEQYF. The CDR3 DNA sequence: TGTGCCAGCAGAACCGGGACAGGGAATAACGAGCAGTACTTC. V gene TRBV6-5 combines with J gene TRBJ2-7; 9 bases are a match to TRBD1. The CDR3 sequence is 14 residues long. J lost 5 bases, V lost 6 bases, and 8 bases had no gene match. Germline CDR1 and CDR2: MNHEY and SVGAGI.

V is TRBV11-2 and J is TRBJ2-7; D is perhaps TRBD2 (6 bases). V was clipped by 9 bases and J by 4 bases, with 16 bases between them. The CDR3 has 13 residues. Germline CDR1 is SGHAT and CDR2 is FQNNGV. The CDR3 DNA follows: TGTGCCAGTACGAGGGGAGGCAGTTACGAGCAGTACTTC. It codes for CASTRGGSYEQYF.

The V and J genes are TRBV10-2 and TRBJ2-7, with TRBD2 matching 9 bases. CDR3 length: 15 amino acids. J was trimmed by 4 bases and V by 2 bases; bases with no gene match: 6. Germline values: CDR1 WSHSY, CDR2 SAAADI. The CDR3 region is CASSEGSGRFYEQYF. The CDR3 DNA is TGCGCCAGCAGTGAGGGTAGCGGGAGATTTTACGAGCAGTACTTC.

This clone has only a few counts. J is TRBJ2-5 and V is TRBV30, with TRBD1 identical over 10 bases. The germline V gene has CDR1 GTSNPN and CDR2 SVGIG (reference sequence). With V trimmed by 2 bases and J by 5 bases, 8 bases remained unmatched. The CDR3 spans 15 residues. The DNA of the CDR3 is TGTGCCTGGAGTCGCAGACAGGGGGCTCGGGAGACCCAGTACTTC. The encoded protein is CAWSRRQGARETQYF.

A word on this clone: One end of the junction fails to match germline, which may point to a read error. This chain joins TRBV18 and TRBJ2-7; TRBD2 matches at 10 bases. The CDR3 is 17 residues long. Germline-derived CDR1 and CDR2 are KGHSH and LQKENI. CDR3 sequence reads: CASSQGKAGGTTYEQYF. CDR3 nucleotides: TGTGCCAGTTCACAGGGTAAAGCGGGAGGGACGACCTACGAGCAGTACTTC.

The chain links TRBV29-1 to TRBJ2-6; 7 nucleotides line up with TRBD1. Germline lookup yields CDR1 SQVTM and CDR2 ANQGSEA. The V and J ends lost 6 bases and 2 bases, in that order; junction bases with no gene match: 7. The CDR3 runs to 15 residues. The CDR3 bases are TGCAGCGTAGGGACAGCCGCCACTGGGGCCAACGTCCTGACTTTC. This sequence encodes CSVGTAATGANVLTF.

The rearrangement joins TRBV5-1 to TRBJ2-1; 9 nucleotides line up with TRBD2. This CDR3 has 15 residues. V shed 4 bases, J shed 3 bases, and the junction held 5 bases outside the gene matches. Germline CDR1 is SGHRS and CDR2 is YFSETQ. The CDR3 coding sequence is TGCGCCAGCAGCGAGCGGGAGGCCTACTACAATGAGCAGTTCTTC. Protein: CASSEREAYYNEQFF.

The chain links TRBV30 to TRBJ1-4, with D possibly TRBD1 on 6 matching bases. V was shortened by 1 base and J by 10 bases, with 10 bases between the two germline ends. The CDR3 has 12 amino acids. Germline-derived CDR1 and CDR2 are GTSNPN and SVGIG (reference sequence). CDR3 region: CAWSDRDAKLFF. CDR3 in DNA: TGTGCCTGGAGTGACAGGGATGCAAAACTGTTTTTT.

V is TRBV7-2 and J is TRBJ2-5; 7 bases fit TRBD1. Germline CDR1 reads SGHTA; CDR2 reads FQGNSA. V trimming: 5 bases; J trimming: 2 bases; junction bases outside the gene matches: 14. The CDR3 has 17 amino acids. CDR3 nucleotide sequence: TGTGCCAGCAGCCTGCTCCGCCGGGACAGTTCACAAGAGACCCAGTACTTC. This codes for CASSLLRRDSSQETQYF.

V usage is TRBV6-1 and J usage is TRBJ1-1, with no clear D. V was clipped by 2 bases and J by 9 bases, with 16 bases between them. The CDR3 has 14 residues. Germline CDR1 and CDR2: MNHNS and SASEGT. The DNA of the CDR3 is TGTGCCAGCAGTGAACCCGGAGGGTCAGACAAAGCTTTCTTT. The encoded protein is CASSEPGGSDKAFF.

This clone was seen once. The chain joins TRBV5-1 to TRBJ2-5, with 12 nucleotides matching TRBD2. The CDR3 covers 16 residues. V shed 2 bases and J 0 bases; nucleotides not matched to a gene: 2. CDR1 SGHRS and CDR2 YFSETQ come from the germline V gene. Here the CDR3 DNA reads TGCGCCAGCAGCTTAGGACTAGCGGGAAACCAAGAGACCCAGTACTTC. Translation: CASSLGLAGNQETQYF.

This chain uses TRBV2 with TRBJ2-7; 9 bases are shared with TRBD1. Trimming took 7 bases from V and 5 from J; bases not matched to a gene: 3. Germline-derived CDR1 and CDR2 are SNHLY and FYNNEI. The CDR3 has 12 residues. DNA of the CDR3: TGTGCCAGCAACAGGGGGCGGAACGAGCAGTACTTC. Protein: CASNRGRNEQYF.

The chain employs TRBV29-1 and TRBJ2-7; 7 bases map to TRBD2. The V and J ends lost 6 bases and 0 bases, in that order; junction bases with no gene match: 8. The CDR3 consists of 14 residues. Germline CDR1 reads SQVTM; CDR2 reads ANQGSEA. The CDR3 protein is CSVSLAVSSYEQYF. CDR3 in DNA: TGCAGCGTCTCCCTAGCGGTGAGCTCCTACGAGCAGTACTTC.

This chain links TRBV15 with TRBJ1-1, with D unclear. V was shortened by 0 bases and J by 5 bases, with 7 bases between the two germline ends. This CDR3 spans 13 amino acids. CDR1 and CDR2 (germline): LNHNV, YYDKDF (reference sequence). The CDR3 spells CATSRDVRTEAFF. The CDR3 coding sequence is TGTGCCACCAGCAGAGATGTTCGGACTGAAGCTTTCTTT.

This chain's CDR3 is CASRGGLGYGYTF. In nucleotides, the CDR3 is TGTGCCAGCAGGGGGGGATTGGGCTATGGCTACACCTTC. The chain has TRBV6-5 and TRBJ1-2; perhaps TRBD1 as D (5 bases). The V and J ends lost 6 bases and 4 bases respectively, with 12 bases between them. CDR1 is MNHEY, CDR2 SVGAGI, per germline. This CDR3 has 13 amino acids.

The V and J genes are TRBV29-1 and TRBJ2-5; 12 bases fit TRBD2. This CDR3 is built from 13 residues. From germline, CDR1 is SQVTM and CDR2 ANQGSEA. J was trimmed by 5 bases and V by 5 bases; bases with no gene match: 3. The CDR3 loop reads CSVPTSGRETQYF. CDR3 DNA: TGCAGCGTTCCCACTAGCGGGAGGGAGACCCAGTACTTC.

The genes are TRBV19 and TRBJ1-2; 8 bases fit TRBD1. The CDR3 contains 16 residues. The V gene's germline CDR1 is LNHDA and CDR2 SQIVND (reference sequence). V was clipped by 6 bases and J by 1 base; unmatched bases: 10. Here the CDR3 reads CASRREGTGYNYGYTF. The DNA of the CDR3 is TGTGCCAGTAGAAGGGAAGGGACAGGCTATAACTATGGCTACACCTTC.